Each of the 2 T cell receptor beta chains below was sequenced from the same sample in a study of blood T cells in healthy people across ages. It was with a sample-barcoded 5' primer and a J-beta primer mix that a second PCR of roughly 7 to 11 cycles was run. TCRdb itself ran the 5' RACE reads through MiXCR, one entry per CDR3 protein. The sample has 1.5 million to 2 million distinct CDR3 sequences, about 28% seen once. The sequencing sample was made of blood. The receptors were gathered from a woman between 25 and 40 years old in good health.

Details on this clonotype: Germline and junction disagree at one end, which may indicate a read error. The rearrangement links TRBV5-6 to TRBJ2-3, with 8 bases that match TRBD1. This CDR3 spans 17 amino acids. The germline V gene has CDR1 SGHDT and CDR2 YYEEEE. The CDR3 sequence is CASSLEGWDRTTDAQYF. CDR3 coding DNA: TGTGCCAGCAGCTTGGAAGGATGGGACAGGACCACAGATGCGCAGTATTTT.

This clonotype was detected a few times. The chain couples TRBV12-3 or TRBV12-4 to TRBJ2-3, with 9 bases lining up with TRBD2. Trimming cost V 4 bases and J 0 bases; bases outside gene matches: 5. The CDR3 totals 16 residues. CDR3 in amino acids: CASSSQGTSSTDTQYF. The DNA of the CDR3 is TGTGCCAGCAGTTCCCAAGGGACTAGCAGCACAGATACGCAGTATTTT.